This T cell receptor beta chain was sequenced for a study of blood T cells in healthy people across ages. General study results and limits: Both naive CD4+ cell counts and diversity were greater in long-lived donors than in aged donors. Unsorted PBMCs prevented conclusive naive versus antigen-experienced comparison.

A remark on this clonotype: Its specificity is unknown.

Primers used in a second PCR of roughly 6 to 11 cycles were a sample-barcoded 5' primer and a J-beta primer mix. One entry per CDR3 protein results from TCRdb running MiXCR on the 5' RACE reads. The data show over 1,500,000 distinct CDR3 sequences, about two fifths seen once. Germline CDR1 MGHRA, CDR2 YSYEKL. This CDR3 region has 16 residues. Between the trimmed V and J ends, which lost 1 base and 2 bases, there was a span of 14 bases. The sequenced material came from blood. The origin of this receptor is a human donor in good health. V gene TRBV4-1 combines with J gene TRBJ1-2; D is ambiguous. CDR3 residues: CASSQGRLPENYGYTF. The CDR3 DNA is TGCGCCAGCAGCCAAGGGAGACTACCGGAGAACTATGGCTACACCTTC.